This T cell receptor beta chain was captured in a study of blood T cell repertoires in COVID-19. Background on the study: T cells, B-cell-depleted T cells, or PBMCs supplied cDNA or gDNA.

Recovered status in Cohort 3 required two negative PCRs, clearance, or symptom resolution. The data were produced by immunoSEQ multiplex PCR, yet TCRdb's version contains in-frame clones alone and is incomplete. The sample includes around 250,000 clones, roughly four fifths seen only once; the top ten take 15%. CDR1 LNHDA and CDR2 SQIVND come from the germline V gene (reference sequence). This CDR3 comprises 16 residues. J gave up 5 bases and V 3 bases, and 4 bases lay outside the gene matches. Sequencing was carried out using PBMCs or T cells enriched from blood (not recorded which). The gene calls are TRBV19 and TRBJ2-2, with TRBD2 identical over 12 bases. The sequence came from a man aged 35-49 years who had recovered from COVID-19. DNA of the CDR3: TGTGCCAGTAGTATGGGGACTAGCGGGTATACCGGGGAGCTGTTTTTT. Protein product: CASSMGTSGYTGELFF. The full variable domain, its missing parts supplied by reference TRBV19 and TRBJ2-2, is DGGITQSPKYLFRKEGQNVTLSCEQNLNHDAMYWYRQDPGQGLRLIYYSQIVNDFQKGDIAEGYSVSREKKESFPLTVTSAQKNPTAFYLCASSMGTSGYTGELFFGEGSRLTVL.